A single sample gave rise to the 14 T cell receptor beta chains below, sequenced in a study of T cell clonality in common variable immunodeficiency. This table comes from immunoSEQ multiplex PCR, and its TCRdb copy is limited to in-frame clones, with some not included. The sample has some 64,000 clones, none seen only once. Sequenced input: peripheral blood mononuclear cells. The source is a person between 18 and 69 years old in good health.

There are many counts of this clone. Read coverage stops 3 residues before the CDR3 terminus; the germline J gene supplies the remainder. The V and J genes are TRBV19 and TRBJ1-2, with TRBD1 identical over 7 bases. Germline CDR1 reads LNHDA; CDR2 reads SQIVND (reference sequence). CDR3 length equals 13 residues. V shed 7 bases, J shed 2 bases, and the junction held 4 bases outside the gene matches. Partial CDR3 DNA: TGTGCCAGTAAAGACAGGGCGAACTATGGC. Its protein product is CASKDRANYG. The full CDR3 reads CASKDRANYGYTF.

This clone was recorded many times. The read terminates 3 residues before the CDR3 end, so the remaining end is supplied by the germline J gene. The chain has TRBV7-7 and TRBJ2-2, with a possible D match to TRBD2 (6 bases). V lost 6 bases, J lost 3 bases, and 14 bases lay in between. CDR3 length: 15 amino acids. Per the germline V gene, CDR1 is SSHAT and CDR2 is FNYEAQ (reference sequence). The sequenced part of the CDR3 DNA is TGTGCCAGCAGTTCCAACTGGGGGGACACCGGGGAG. Its translation: CASSSNWGDTGE. The complete CDR3 sequence is CASSSNWGDTGELFF.

This clone came up many times. The read comes to an end 3 residues before the CDR3 does, leaving the germline J gene to fill in the end. The chain has TRBV7-9 and TRBJ2-1; 8 bases match TRBD1. Unmatched junction bases numbered 5, after V lost 2 bases and J lost 5 bases. The CDR3 spans 15 residues. Per germline, CDR1 SEHNR and CDR2 FQNEAQ (reference sequence). The sequenced part of the CDR3 DNA is TGTGCCAGCAGCTTAACAGGGGGATTCCACAATGAG. Encoded protein: CASSLTGGFHNE. The complete CDR3 sequence is CASSLTGGFHNEQFF.

This clone was detected ten times or more. The read terminates 3 residues before the CDR3 end, so the remaining end is supplied by the germline J gene. The rearrangement links TRBV5-1 to TRBJ1-1, with a possible D match to TRBD1 (5 bases). The V end was cut by 1 base, the J end by 3 bases, with 10 bases between. CDR3 length equals 14 residues. Germline CDR1 reads SGHRS; CDR2 reads YFSETQ. CDR3 protein: CASSLQGSDTEAFF. The CDR3 DNA, read in part, is TGCGCCAGCAGCTTGCAGGGAAGCGACACTGAA.

This clone has a count of ten or more. The read halts 3 residues ahead of the CDR3 end, with the missing end drawn from the germline J gene. The chain recombines TRBV7-9 with TRBJ2-1; D unclear. This CDR3 spans 12 amino acids. CDR1 is SEHNR and CDR2 is FQNEAQ in the germline V gene (reference sequence). Trimming took 1 base from V and 7 from J, leaving 5 bases between them. The CDR3 bases that were read are TGTGCCAGCAGCTTAGGCGCTAATGAG. Protein sequence: CASSLGANE. The full CDR3 protein is CASSLGANEQFF.

This clone has a count of ten or more. Read coverage stops 3 residues before the CDR3 terminus; the germline J gene supplies the remainder. The V call is TRBV12-3 or TRBV12-4, the J call TRBJ1-3; no reliable D call. The CDR3 length is 12 residues. With 6 bases removed from V and 7 bases from J, the gap between germline ends came to 10 bases. The CDR3 DNA, read in part, is TGTGCCAGCAGCTTCGTTTTTAACACC. Amino acid sequence: CASSFVFNT. The CDR3 reads in full as CASSFVFNTIYF.

This clone was detected ten times or more. The read comes to an end 3 residues before the CDR3 does, leaving the germline J gene to fill in the end. The chain links TRBV10-3 to TRBJ2-1, with D possibly TRBD2 on 6 matching bases. This CDR3 region has 12 residues. V lost 2 bases and J 7 bases, leaving 6 bases between the germline ends. Germline CDR1 ENHRY, CDR2 SYGVKD. CDR3 region: CAISEGGNEQFF. The DNA read from the CDR3 is TGTGCCATCAGTGAGGGGGGGAATGAG.

The table lists this clone with many counts. The read stops 3 residues short of the end of the CDR3; the missing end is completed from the germline J gene. The chain combines TRBV29-1 with TRBJ1-6, with TRBD1 matching 7 bases. Unmatched junction bases numbered 3, after V lost 5 bases and J lost 8 bases. Germline-derived CDR1 and CDR2 are SQVTM and ANQGSEA. This CDR3 spans 12 amino acids. CDR3 DNA (partial): TGCAGCGTTCAGGGGGTTGATTCACCC. Residues: CSVQGVDSP. The whole CDR3 is CSVQGVDSPLHF.

The table lists this clone with many counts. The CDR3 goes on 3 residues after the read ends, and that part is filled in from the germline J gene. The chain couples TRBV19 to TRBJ1-5; D may be TRBD1 (6 bases). V was clipped by 3 bases and J by 5 bases, with 11 bases between them. CDR1 and CDR2 from the germline V gene are LNHDA and SQIVND (reference sequence). The CDR3 runs to 14 residues. The covered CDR3 bases are TGTGCCAGTAGTATTTGGGACACTGATCAGCCC. Its protein product is CASSIWDTDQP. Given in full, the CDR3 is CASSIWDTDQPQHF.

This clone showed up many times. The CDR3 end falls 3 residues outside the read, so it is completed with the germline J gene. The chain links TRBV5-4 to TRBJ2-2; D is perhaps TRBD1 (5 bases). V gave up 4 bases and J gave up 7 bases, with 8 bases separating them. The CDR3 is 12 amino acids. Germline values: CDR1 SGHNT, CDR2 YYREEE (reference sequence). The CDR3 DNA, read in part, is TGTGCCAGCAGCCAGGGTGTCGGGGAG. Its translation: CASSQGVGE. The entire CDR3 protein reads CASSQGVGELFF. Drawing the rest from reference TRBV5-4 and TRBJ2-2, the complete variable domain is ETGVTQSPTHLIKTRGQQVTLRCSSQSGHNTVSWYQQALGQGPQFIFQYYREEENGRGNFPPRFSGLQFPNYSSELNVNALELDDSALYLCASSQGVGELFFGEGSRLTVL.

This clone was found many times. With the read ending 3 residues before the CDR3 end, the germline J gene is used to fill in that end. The chain has TRBV18 and TRBJ2-7; maybe TRBD1 (5 bases). CDR3 length: 13 amino acids. Between the trimmed V and J ends, which lost 3 bases and 2 bases, there was a span of 8 bases. The germline CDR1 and CDR2 sequences are KGHSH and LQKENI. CDR3 sequence reads: CASSPPDTYEQYF. The part of the CDR3 DNA that was read is TGTGCCAGCTCACCTCCGGACACCTACGAG.

This clone was seen ten or more times. The CDR3 bases that were read are TGTGCCATCACCCCCTCTCATCAGGGCTCCGGGGCCAACGTC. Encoded protein: CAITPSHQGSGANV. The full CDR3 protein is CAITPSHQGSGANVLTF. The chain joins TRBV10-3 to TRBJ2-6; perhaps TRBD1 as D (5 bases). Read sequence stops 3 residues before the CDR3 end, and the germline J gene provides the missing end. Germline V gene lookup returns CDR1 ENHRY and CDR2 SYGVKD. Trimming stripped 7 bases from V and 4 bases from J, with 20 bases between. This CDR3 has 17 residues.

This clone was seen many times. The read stops 3 residues short of the end of the CDR3; the missing end is completed from the germline J gene. This chain connects TRBV28 to TRBJ2-2; TRBD2 is a possible D gene (6 bases). CDR1 is MDHEN and CDR2 is SYDVKM in the germline V gene. The CDR3 length is 15 residues. V lost 2 bases, J lost 5 bases, and 12 bases lay in between. Partial CDR3 DNA: TGTGCCAGCAGTTTAGCGGGGATCGGGACCGGGGAG. Translation gives CASSLAGIGTGE. The entire CDR3 protein is CASSLAGIGTGELFF.

This clone came up many times. The read finishes 3 residues shy of the CDR3 end, and the germline J gene is used to complete it. The chain employs TRBV11-1 and TRBJ1-4; possible D gene TRBD1, 5 bases. Germline V gene sequence: CDR1 SGHAT, CDR2 FQDESV (reference sequence). The CDR3 runs 14 residues. V shed 5 bases and J shed 0 bases, with 7 bases lying between them. Partial CDR3 DNA: TGTGCCAGCAGCCTGACAGCAACTAATGAAAAA. It encodes CASSLTATNEK. The CDR3 in its entirety is CASSLTATNEKLFF. Drawing the rest from reference TRBV11-1 and TRBJ1-4, the complete variable domain is EAEVAQSPRYKITEKSQAVAFWCDPISGHATLYWYRQILGQGPELLVQFQDESVVDDSQLPKDRFSAERLKGVDSTLKIQPAELGDSAMYLCASSLTATNEKLFFGSGTQLSVL.